This TCR beta chain was documented in a study of immune evolution from preneoplasia to lung adenocarcinoma. Study-level information: HLA loss of heterozygosity: 6% to 7.5% AIS, around 16% MIA, more than 25% ADC, none AAH.

This clone was seen only a few times. Its target is not known. The study, taken as a whole, reports: Compared with EGFR-mutant or double wild-type lesions, KRAS-mutant nodules were more clonal.

CDR1 and CDR2 (germline): GTSNPN, SVGIG (reference sequence). V was pared by 0 bases and J by 8 bases, with 10 bases between. The CDR3 is 13 amino acids. The repertoire was sequenced with immunoSEQ multiplex PCR; TCRdb's copy has only in-frame clones and lacks some. Of under 5,000 clones detected, 88% appear once; the ten largest clones hold less than 3.5%. The sequence was obtained from a person aged 45 to 59 with lung adenocarcinoma. The sequenced material came from FFPE invasive lung adenocarcinoma tissue. The chain has TRBV30 and TRBJ1-4; D is unresolved. Written as DNA, the CDR3 is TGTGCCTGGAGTGTAAGTGAGCCGGAAAAACTGTTTTTT. This translates into CAWSVSEPEKLFF.